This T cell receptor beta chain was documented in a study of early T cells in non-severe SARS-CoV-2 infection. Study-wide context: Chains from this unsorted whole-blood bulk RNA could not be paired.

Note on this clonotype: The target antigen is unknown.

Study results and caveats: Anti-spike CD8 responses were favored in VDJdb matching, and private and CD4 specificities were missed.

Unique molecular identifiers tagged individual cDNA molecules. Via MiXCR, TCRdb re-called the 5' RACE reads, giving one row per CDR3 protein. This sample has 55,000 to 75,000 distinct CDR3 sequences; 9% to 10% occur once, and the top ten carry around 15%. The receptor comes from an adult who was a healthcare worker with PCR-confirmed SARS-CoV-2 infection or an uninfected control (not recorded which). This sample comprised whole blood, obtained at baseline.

CDR3 coding DNA: TGTGCAGGTCGCTTAGGAGGGGGACAAAGCAATCAGCCCCAGCATTTT. It translates to CAGRLGGGQSNQPQHF. The rearrangement joins TRBV12-2 to TRBJ1-5; TRBD1 is the table's D call and was not checked against the DNA. TRBV12-2 is labeled a pseudogene. The CDR3 consists of 16 residues.